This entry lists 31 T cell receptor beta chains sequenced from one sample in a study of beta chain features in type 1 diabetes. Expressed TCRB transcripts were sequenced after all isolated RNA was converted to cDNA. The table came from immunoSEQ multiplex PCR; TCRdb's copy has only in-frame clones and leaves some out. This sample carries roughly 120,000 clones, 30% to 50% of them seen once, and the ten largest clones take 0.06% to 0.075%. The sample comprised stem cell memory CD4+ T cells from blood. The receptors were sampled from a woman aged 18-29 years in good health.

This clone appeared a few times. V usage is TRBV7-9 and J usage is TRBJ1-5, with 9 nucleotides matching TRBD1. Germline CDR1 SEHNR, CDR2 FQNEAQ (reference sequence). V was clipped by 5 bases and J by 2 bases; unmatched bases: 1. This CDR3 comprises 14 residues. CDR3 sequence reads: CASSRQGGNQPQHF. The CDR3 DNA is TGTGCCAGCAGCCGACAGGGGGGCAATCAGCCCCAGCATTTT.

Written as DNA, the CDR3 is TGTGCCAGCAGACTCGGACTCGACTACAATGAGCAGTTCTTC. Protein: CASRLGLDYNEQFF. The chain links TRBV5-4 to TRBJ2-1, with D possibly being TRBD2 (5 bases). Germline CDR1 reads SGHNT; CDR2 reads YYREEE (reference sequence). This CDR3 comprises 14 residues. The germline V and J ends were trimmed by 5 bases and 3 bases, with 12 bases remaining between them.

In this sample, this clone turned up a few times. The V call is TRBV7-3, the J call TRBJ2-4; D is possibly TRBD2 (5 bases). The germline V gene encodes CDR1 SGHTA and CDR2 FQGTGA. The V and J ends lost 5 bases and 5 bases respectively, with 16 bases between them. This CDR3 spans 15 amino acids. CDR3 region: CASSATKGVQNIQYF. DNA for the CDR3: TGTGCCAGCAGCGCCACAAAGGGAGTCCAAAACATTCAGTACTTC.

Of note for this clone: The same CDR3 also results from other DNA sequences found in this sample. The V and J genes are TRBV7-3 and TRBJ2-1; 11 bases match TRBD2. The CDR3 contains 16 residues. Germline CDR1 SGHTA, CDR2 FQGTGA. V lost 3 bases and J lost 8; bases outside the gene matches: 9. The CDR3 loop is CASSFRRTSGWYEQFF. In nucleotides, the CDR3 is TGTGCCAGCAGCTTTCGAAGGACTAGCGGGTGGTATGAGCAGTTCTTC.

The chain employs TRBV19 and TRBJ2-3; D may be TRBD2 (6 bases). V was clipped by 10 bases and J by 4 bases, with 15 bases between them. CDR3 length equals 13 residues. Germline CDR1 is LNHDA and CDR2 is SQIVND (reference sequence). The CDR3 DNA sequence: TGTGCCACGAAAGAGGGAGGTTCAGATACGCAGTATTTT. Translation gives CATKEGGSDTQYF.

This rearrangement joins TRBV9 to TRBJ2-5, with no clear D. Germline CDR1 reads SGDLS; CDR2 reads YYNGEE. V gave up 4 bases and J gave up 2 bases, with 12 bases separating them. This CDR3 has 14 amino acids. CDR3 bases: TGTGCCAGCAGCTCTAAACCTACTCAAGAGACCCAGTACTTC. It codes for CASSSKPTQETQYF.

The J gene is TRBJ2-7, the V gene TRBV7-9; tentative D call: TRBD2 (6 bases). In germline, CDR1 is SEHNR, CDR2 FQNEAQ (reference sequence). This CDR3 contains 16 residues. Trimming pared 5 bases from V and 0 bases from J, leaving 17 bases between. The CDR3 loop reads CASSGIAAKSSYEQYF. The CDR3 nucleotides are TGTGCCAGCAGCGGGATAGCGGCTAAGAGCTCCTACGAGCAGTACTTC.

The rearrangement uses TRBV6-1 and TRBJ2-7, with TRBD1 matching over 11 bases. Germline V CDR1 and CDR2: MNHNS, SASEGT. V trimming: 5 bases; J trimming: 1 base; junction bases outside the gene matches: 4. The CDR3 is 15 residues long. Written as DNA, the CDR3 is TGTGCCAGCAGTTTAGGGACAGGGGGTTCCTACGAGCAGTACTTC. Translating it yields CASSLGTGGSYEQYF.

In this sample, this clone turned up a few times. The CDR3 spells CASSPTGNTGELFF. The DNA for the CDR3 is TGTGCCAGCAGCCCGACAGGGAACACCGGGGAGCTGTTTTTT. The gene calls are TRBV7-2 and TRBJ2-2; possibly TRBD1 for D (6 bases). This CDR3 spans 14 amino acids. V dropped 5 bases and J dropped 1 base, with 8 bases sitting between them. CDR1 SGHTA and CDR2 FQGNSA come from the germline V gene. The variable domain in full, with the rest retrieved from reference TRBV7-2 and TRBJ2-2, is GAGVSQSPSNKVTEKGKDVELRCDPISGHTALYWYRQSLGQGLEFLIYFQGNSAPDKSGLPSDRFSAERTGGSVSTLTIQRTQQEDSAVYLCASSPTGNTGELFFGEGSRLTVL.

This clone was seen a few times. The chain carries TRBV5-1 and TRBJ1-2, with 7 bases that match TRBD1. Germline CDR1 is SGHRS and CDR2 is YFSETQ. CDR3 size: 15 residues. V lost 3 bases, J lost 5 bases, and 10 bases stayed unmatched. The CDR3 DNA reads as TGCGCCAGCAGCTGGGGGGACAGAGAAGCTTATGGCTACACCTTC. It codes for CASSWGDREAYGYTF.

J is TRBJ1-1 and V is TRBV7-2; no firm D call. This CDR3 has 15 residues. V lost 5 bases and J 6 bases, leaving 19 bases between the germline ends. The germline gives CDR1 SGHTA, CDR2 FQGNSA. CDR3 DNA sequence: TGTGCCAGCAGCGATGCCGCCAGAAGGCTAGCTGAAGCTTTCTTT. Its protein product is CASSDAARRLAEAFF.

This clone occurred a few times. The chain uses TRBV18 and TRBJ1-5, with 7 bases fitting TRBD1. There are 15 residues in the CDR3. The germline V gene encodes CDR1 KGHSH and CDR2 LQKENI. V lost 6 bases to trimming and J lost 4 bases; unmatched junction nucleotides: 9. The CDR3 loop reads CASSPGQDANQPQHF. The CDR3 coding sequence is TGTGCCAGCTCCCCCGGACAGGATGCGAATCAGCCCCAGCATTTT.

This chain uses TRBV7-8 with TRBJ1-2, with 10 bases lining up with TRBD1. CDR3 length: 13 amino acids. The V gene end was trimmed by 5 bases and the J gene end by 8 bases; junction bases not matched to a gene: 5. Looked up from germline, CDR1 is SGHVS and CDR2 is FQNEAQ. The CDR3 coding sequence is TGTGCCAGCAGCCTAGACAGGGGGCGCGGCTACACCTTC. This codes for CASSLDRGRGYTF.

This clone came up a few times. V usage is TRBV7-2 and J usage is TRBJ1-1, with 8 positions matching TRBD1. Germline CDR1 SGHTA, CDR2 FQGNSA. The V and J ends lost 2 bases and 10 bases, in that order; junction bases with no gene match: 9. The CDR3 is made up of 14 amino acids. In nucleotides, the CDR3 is TGTGCCAGCAGCTTACGGACGGACAGGGTCCGAGCTTTCTTT. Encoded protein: CASSLRTDRVRAFF.

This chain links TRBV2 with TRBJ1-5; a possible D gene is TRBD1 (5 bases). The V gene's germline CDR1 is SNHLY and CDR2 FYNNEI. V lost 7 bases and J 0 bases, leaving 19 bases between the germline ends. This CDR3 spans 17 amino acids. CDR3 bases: TGTGCCAGCAAAGGTGGAGGGGTCACGTATAGCAATCAGCCCCAGCATTTT. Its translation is CASKGGGVTYSNQPQHF.

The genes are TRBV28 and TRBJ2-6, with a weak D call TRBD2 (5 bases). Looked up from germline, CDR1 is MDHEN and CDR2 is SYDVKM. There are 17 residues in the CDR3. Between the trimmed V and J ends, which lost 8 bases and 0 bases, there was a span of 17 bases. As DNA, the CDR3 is TGTGCCAGCGACCCTCCGGGGTGGAGCTCTGGGGCCAACGTCCTGACTTTC. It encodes CASDPPGWSSGANVLTF.

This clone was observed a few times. The CDR3 bases are TGTGCCAGCAGCTTGACAGCGGGCATCTCCTACAATGAGCAGTTCTTC. It is translated as CASSLTAGISYNEQFF. The rearrangement joins TRBV7-3 to TRBJ2-1; D possibly corresponds to TRBD2 (6 bases). The germline V gene encodes CDR1 SGHTA and CDR2 FQGTGA. The CDR3 is 16 residues long. The V end lost 3 bases, the J end lost 0 bases, and 12 bases lay between the germline ends.

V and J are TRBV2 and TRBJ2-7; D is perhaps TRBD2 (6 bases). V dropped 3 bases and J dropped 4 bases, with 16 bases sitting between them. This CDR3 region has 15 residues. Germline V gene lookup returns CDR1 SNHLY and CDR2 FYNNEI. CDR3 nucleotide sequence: TGTGCCAGCAGTGATTGGGGGGTTCTCGATTACGAGCAGTACTTC. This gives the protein CASSDWGVLDYEQYF.

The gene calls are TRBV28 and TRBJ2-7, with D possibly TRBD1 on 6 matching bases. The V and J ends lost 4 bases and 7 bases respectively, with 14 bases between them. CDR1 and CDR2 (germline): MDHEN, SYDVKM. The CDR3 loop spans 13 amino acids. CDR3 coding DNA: TGTGCCAGCAGTTCCGGACAGTCGGATGAGCAGTACTTC. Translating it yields CASSSGQSDEQYF.

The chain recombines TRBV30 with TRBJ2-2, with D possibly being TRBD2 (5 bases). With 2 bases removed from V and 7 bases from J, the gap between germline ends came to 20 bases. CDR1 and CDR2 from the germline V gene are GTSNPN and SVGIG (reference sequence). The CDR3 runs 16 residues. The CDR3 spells CAWSRVGLAGGGELFF. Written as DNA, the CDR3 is TGTGCCTGGAGTAGAGTAGGGCTAGCAGGCGGCGGGGAGCTGTTTTTT. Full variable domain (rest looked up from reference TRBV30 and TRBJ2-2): SQTIHQWPATLVQPVGSPLSLECTVEGTSNPNLYWYRQAAGRGLQLLFYSVGIGQISSEVPQNLSASRPQDRQFILSSKKLLLSDSGFYLCAWSRVGLAGGGELFFGEGSRLTVL.

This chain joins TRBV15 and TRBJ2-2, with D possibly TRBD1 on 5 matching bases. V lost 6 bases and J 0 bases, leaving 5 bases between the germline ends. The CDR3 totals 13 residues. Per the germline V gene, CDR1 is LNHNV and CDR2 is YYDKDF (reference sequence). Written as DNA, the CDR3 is TGTGCCACCAGGACAGCGAACACCGGGGAGCTGTTTTTT. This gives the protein CATRTANTGELFF.

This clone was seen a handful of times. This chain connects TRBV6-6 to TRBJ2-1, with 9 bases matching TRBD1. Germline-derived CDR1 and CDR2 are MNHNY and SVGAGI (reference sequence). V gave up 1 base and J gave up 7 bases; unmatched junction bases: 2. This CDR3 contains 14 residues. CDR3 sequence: CASSYWDRANEQFF. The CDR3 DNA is TGTGCCAGCAGTTACTGGGACAGGGCGAATGAGCAGTTCTTC.

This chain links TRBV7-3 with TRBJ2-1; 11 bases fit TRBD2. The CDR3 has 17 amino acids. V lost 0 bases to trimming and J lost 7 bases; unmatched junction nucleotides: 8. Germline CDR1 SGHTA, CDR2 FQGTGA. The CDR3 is CASSLTPTSGTRNEQFF. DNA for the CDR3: TGTGCCAGCAGCTTAACCCCGACTAGCGGGACGAGGAATGAGCAGTTCTTC.

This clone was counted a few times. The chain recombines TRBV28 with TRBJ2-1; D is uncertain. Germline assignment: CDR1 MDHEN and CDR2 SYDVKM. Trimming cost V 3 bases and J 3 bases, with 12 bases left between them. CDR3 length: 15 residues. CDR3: CASSFMARIYNEQFF. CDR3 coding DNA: TGTGCCAGCAGTTTTATGGCTAGGATCTACAATGAGCAGTTCTTC.

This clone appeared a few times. The chain's CDR3 is CAWNPGTTSGRGDIQYF. CDR3 nucleotides: TGTGCCTGGAACCCCGGGACAACTAGCGGGAGGGGGGACATTCAGTACTTC. This chain uses TRBV30 with TRBJ2-4, with TRBD2 matching over 13 bases. This CDR3 spans 17 amino acids. The V gene's germline CDR1 is GTSNPN and CDR2 SVGIG (reference sequence). The junction had 14 bases not matched to a gene; V was cut back by 4 bases and J by 8 bases.

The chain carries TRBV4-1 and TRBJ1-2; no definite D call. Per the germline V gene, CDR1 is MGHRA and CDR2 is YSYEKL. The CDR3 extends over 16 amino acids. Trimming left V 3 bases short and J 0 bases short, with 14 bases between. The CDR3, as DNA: TGCGCCAGCAGCCAGGGGAGAGGGCTCCCTAACTATGGCTACACCTTC. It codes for CASSQGRGLPNYGYTF.

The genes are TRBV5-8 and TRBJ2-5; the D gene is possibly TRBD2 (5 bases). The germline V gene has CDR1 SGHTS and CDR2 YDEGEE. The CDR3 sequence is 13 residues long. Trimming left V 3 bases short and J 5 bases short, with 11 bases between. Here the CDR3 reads CASSSSPGETQYF. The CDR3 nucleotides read TGTGCCAGCAGCTCCTCCCCGGGGGAGACCCAGTACTTC.

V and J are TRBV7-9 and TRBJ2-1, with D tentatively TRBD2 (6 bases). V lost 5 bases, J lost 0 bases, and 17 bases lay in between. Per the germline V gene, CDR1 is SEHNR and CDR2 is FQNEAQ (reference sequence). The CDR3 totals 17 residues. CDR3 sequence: CASSLFRDFSSYNEQFF. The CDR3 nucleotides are TGTGCCAGCAGCCTTTTCCGGGACTTTAGCTCCTACAATGAGCAGTTCTTC.

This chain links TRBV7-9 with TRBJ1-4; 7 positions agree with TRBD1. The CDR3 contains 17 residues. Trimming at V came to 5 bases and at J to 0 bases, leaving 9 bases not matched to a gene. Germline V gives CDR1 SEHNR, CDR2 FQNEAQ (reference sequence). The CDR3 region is CASSPRQGTTTNEKLFF. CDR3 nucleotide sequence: TGTGCCAGCAGCCCTCGACAGGGTACGACAACTAATGAAAAACTGTTTTTT.

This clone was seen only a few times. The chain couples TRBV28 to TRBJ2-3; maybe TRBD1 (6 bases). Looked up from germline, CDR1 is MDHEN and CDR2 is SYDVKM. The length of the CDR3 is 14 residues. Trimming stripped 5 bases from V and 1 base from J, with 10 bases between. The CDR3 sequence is CASSQGQRTDTQYF. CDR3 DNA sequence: TGTGCCAGCAGTCAAGGACAGCGCACAGATACGCAGTATTTT.

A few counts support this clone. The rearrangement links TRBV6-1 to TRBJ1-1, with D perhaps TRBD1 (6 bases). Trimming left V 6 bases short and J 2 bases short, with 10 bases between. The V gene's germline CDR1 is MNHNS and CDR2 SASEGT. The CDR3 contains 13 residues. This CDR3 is CASRGHLNTEAFF. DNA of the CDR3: TGTGCCAGCAGGGGACATCTTAACACTGAAGCTTTCTTT.